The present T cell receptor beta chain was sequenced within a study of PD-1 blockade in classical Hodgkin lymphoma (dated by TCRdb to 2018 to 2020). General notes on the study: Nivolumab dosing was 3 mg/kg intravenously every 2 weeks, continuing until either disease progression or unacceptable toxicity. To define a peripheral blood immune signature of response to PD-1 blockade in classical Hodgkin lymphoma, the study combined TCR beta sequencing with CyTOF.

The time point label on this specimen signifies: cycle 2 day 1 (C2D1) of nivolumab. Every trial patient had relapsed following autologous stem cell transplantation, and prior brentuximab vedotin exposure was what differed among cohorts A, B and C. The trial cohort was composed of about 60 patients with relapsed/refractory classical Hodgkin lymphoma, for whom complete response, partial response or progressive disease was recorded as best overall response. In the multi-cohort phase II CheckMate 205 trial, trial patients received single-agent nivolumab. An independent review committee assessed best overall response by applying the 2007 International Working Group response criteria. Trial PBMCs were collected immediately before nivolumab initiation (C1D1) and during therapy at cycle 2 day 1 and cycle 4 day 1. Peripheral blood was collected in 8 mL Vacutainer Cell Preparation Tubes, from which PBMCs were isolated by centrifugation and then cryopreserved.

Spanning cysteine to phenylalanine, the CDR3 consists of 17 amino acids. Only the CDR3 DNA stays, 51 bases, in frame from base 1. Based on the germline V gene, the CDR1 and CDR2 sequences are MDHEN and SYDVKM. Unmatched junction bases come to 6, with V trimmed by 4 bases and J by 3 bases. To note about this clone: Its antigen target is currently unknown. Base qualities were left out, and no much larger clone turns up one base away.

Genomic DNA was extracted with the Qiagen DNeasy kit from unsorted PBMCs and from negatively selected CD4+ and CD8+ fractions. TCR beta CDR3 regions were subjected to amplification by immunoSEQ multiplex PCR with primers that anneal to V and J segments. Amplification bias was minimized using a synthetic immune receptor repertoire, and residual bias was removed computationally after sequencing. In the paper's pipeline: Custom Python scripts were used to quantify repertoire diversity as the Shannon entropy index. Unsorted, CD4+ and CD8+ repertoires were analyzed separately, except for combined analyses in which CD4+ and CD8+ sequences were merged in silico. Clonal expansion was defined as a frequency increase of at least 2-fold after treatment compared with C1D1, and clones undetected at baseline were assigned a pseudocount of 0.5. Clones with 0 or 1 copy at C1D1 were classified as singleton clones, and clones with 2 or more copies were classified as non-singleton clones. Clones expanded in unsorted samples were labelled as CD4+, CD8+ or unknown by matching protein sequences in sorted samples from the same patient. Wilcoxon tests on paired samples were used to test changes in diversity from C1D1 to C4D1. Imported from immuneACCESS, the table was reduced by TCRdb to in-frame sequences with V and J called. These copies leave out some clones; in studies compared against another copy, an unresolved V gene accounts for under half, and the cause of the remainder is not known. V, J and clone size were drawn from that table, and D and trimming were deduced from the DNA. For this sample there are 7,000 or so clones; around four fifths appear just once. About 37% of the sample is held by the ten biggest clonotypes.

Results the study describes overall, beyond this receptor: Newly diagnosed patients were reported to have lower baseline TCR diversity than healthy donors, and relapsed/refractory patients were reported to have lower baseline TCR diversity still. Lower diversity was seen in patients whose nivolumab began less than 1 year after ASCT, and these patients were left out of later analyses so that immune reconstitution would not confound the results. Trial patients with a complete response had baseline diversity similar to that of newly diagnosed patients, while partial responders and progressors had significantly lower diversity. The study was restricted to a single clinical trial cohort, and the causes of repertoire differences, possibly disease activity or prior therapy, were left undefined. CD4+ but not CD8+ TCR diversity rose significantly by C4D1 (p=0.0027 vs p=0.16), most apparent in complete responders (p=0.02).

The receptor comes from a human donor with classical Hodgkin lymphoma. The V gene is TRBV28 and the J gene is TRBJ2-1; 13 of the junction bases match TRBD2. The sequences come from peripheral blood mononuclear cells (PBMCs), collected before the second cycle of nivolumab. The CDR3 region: CASSYTGLAGFYNEQFF. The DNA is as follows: TGTGCCAGCAGTTACACGGGACTAGCGGGATTCTACAATGAGCAGTTCTTC.